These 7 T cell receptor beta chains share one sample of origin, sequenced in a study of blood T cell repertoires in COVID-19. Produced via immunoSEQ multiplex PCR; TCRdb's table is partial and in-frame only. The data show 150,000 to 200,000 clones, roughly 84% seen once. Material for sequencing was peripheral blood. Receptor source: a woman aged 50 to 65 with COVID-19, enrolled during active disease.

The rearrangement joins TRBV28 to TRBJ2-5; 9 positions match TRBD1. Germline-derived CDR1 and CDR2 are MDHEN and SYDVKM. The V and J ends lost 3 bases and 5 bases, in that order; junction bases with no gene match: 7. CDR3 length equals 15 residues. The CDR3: CASSFYRGRCETQYF. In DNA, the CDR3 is TGTGCCAGCAGTTTCTACAGGGGGCGATGCGAGACCCAGTACTTC.

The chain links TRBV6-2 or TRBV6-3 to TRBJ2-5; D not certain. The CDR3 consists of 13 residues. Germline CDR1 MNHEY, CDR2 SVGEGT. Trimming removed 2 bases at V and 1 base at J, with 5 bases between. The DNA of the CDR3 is TGTGCCAGCAGTTACGGCGGCCAAGAGACCCAGTACTTC. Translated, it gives CASSYGGQETQYF.

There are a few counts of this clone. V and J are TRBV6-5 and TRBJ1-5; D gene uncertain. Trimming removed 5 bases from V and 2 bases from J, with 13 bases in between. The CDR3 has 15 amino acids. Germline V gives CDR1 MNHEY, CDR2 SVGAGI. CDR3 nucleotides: TGTGCCAGCAGTCCTGTGGTTCGGGGCAATCAGCCCCAGCATTTT. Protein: CASSPVVRGNQPQHF.

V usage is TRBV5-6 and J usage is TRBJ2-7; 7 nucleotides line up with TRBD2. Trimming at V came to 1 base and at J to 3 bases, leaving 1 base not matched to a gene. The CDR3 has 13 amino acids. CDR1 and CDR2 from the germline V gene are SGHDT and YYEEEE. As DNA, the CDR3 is TGTGCCAGCAGCTTGTGGGGGGGCTACGAGCAGTACTTC. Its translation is CASSLWGGYEQYF. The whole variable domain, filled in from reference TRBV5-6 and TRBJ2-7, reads DAGVTQSPTHLIKTRGQQVTLRCSPKSGHDTVSWYQQALGQGPQFIFQYYEEEERQRGNFPDRFSGHQFPNYSSELNVNALLLGDSALYLCASSLWGGYEQYFGPGTRLTVT.

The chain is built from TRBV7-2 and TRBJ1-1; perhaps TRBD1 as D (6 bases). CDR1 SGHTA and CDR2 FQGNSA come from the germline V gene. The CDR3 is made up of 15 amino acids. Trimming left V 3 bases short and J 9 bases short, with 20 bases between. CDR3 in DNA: TGTGCCAGCAGCTTTCCCCAGGGGTTGATAACCAAAGCTTTCTTT. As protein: CASSFPQGLITKAFF.

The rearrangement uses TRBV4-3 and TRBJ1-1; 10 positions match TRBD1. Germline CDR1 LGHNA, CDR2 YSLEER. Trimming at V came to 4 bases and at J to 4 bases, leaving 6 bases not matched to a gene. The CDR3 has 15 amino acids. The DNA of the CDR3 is TGCGCCAGCAGCCCAAGACAGGGGGCAGTCACTGAAGCTTTCTTT. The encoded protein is CASSPRQGAVTEAFF.

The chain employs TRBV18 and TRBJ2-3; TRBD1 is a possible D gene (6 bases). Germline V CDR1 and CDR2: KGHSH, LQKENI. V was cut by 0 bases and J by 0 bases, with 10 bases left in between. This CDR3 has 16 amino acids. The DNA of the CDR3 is TGTGCCAGCTCACCACCGAGTCAGGGGAGCACAGATACGCAGTATTTT. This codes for CASSPPSQGSTDTQYF.